The source of this T cell receptor (beta chain) is a study of shared clonotypes between healthy human individuals. Study-wide points: The study found lower generation probabilities in non-shared clonotypes than in those shared by all four donors.

Concerning this clone itself: Its antigen remains unknown.

The naive CD8 population came from CD45RO-negative cells selected for CCR7, without terminally differentiated effector memory CD45RA+ cells. V dropped 6 bases and J dropped 2 bases, with 11 bases sitting between them. The CDR3 runs to 13 residues. CDR1 is KGHSH, CDR2 LQKENI, per germline. Measured with immunoSEQ multiplex PCR; TCRdb has only the in-frame clones, and not every one. The sample contains roughly 600,000 clones, more than 95% of which appear only once. Sequenced input: naive CD8+ T cells sorted from blood. The origin of this receptor is a man aged 25-45 years in good health. The chain links TRBV18 to TRBJ2-7; D possibly matches TRBD1 or TRBD2 (5 bases each). The CDR3 DNA follows: TGTGCCAGCTCCCCGGGACGGGCCTACGAGCAGTACTTC. This sequence encodes CASSPGRAYEQYF.